The present entry profiles one T cell receptor (beta chain) with its context. No antigen is known for it. The sample belongs to a study of CD8+ T cells in alopecia areata. Notes on the study in general: Sequencing of scalp tissue also captures the resident alphabeta T cells of normal skin.

The treatment is: oral pan-JAK inhibitor, 5-10 mg twice daily. The V segment lost 4 bases and the J segment 5 bases; nucleotides outside the gene matches: 10. Germline V gene data show CDR1 as SGHDT and CDR2 as YYEEEE. The CDR3 consists of 15 residues. Isolated RNA was reverse transcribed into cDNA used as the sequencing template. The protocol was immunoSEQ multiplex PCR, while the TCRdb copy is restricted to in-frame clones and leaves out a portion. The sample lists 200,000 to 250,000 clones, about three fifths seen once, with 3.5% to 5% in the top ten. This receptor was taken from a human donor with alopecia areata. The chain carries TRBV5-6 and TRBJ2-5; 8 positions agree with TRBD1. Sequencing was performed on CD4+ T cells sorted from blood, taken at week 4, from a patient treated with tofacitinib. In DNA, the CDR3 is TGTGCCAGCAGCCCGACCGGACAGGGCAGGGAGACCCAGTACTTC. Translated: CASSPTGQGRETQYF.